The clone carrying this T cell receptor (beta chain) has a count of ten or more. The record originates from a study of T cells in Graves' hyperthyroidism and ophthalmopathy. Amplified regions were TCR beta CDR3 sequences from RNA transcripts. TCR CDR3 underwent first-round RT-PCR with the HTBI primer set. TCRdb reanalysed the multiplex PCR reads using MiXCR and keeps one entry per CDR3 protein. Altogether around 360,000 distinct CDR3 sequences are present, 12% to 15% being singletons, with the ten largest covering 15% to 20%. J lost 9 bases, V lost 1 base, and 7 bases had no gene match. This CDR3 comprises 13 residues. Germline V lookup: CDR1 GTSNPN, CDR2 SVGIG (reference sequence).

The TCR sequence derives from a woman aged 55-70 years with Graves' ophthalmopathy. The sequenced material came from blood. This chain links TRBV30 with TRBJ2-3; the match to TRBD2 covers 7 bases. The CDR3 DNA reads TGTGCCTGGAGTGGCCCAGGACTAGGAACGCAGTATTTT. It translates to CAWSGPGLGTQYF.